This T cell receptor (beta chain) appears in the sequencing data of a study of PD-L1 blockade in urothelial cancer. Study in general: Between 0 and 3 prior chemotherapy regimens had been given to patients.

Only in-frame clones appear in the TCRdb table, and some are missing; sequencing was by immunoSEQ multiplex PCR. The repertoire holds about 52,000 clones, with approximately 80% as singletons. With respect to this clone: Its matching antigen is unknown.

The CDR3 sequence is 13 residues long. Trimming pared 0 bases from V and 8 bases from J, leaving 10 bases between. The V gene's germline CDR1 is LGHNA and CDR2 YSLEER. Locally advanced or metastatic urothelial carcinoma was present in patients. Sample numbers ranged from 1 to 8 per patient, encompassing pretreatment and on-treatment collections. Study-level results: In blood sampled pretreatment, TCR clonality below the median predicted better survival.

This sequence joins TRBV4-3 and TRBJ1-2, with D possibly being TRBD1 (5 bases). The material was PBMCs, obtained around atezolizumab (anti-PD-L1) treatment. This TCR came from a man aged 70-80 years with urothelial cancer. The CDR3 DNA reads as TGCGCCAGCAGCCAAGATAGGGGTTCGGGCTACACCTTC. As protein: CASSQDRGSGYTF.